This T cell receptor beta chain was sequenced for a study of shared clonotypes between healthy human individuals. Overall study results and limits: Sampling covered nothing but blood. Tissue TCR repertoires likely differ from those found in blood. Compared with memory subsets, naive subsets generally had larger estimated richness. Rarefaction demonstrated incomplete sorted-subset sequencing despite large depth.

V trimming: 4 bases; J trimming: 4 bases; junction bases outside the gene matches: 9. The germline V gene encodes CDR1 MGHRA and CDR2 YSYEKL. CDR3 length equals 16 residues. Comment on this clone: The antigen remains undetermined.

Produced via immunoSEQ multiplex PCR; TCRdb's table is partial and in-frame only. The top ten hold roughly 1.2% of the sample, which has around 2,000,000 clones, about 95% seen once. CD45RO negativity and positive selection for CCR7 defined naive CD8 cells, a population that excluded terminally differentiated effector memory CD45RA+ cells. Healthy HIV-negative adults with no recent acute infections or vaccinations were recruited as donors. Source material: naive CD8+ T cells sorted from blood. The clonotype was recovered from a man between 18 and 35 years old in good health. The rearrangement joins TRBV4-1 to TRBJ2-5, with 10 nucleotides matching TRBD1. CDR3 amino acids: CASSPLGTGERETQYF. In nucleotides, the CDR3 is TGCGCCAGCAGCCCCTTGGGGACAGGGGAACGAGAGACCCAGTACTTC.